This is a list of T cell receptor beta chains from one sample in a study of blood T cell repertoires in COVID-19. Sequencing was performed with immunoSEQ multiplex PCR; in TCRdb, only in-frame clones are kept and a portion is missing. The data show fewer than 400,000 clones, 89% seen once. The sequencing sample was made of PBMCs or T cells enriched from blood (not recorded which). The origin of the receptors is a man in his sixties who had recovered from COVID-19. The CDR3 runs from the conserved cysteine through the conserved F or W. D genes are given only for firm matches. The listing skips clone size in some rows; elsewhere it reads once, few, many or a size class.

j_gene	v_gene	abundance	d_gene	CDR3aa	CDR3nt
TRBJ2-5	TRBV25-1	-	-	CASSEGTGPQETQYF	TGTGCCAGCAGTGAAGGAACAGGGCCTCAAGAGACCCAGTACTTC
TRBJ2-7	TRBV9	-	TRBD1	CASSADPGQGYEQYF	TGTGCCAGCAGCGCCGATCCGGGACAGGGCTACGAGCAGTACTTC
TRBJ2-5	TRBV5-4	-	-	CASSLDSGRETQYF	TGTGCCAGCAGCTTGGATTCAGGGCGAGAGACCCAGTACTTC
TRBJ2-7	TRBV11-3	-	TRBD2	CASSPRDWVAGYCEQYF	TGTGCCAGCAGCCCCCGTGATTGGGTAGCGGGATATTGCGAGCAGTACTTC
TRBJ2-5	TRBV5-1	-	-	CASSRTDIFPQYF	TGCGCCAGCAGCCGTACAGACATTTTTCCCCAGTACTTC
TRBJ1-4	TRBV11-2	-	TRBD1	CASSNNRDRAGEKLFF	TGTGCCAGCAGCAACAACCGGGACAGGGCGGGTGAAAAACTGTTTTTT
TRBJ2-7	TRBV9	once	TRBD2	CASSGSGSSYEQYF	TGTGCCAGCAGCGGTAGCGGGAGCTCCTACGAGCAGTACTTC
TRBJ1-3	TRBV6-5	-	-	CASNRQPGNTIYF	TGTGCCAGCAATCGACAACCCGGAAACACCATATATTTT
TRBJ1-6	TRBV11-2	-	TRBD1	CASSRGRQGHSYNSPLHF	TGTGCCAGCAGCCGAGGGCGACAGGGGCACTCCTATAATTCACCCCTCCACTTT
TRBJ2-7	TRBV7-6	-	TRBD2	CASSSGQRTSVGYEQYF	TGTGCCAGCAGCTCCGGACAAAGGACTAGTGTCGGGTACGAGCAGTACTTC
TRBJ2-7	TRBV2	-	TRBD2	CASRFRGLATYEQYF	TGTGCCAGCAGATTCCGGGGACTAGCGACCTACGAGCAGTACTTC
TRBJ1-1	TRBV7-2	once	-	CASSSLFQAFF	TGTGCCAGCAGCTCTCTCTTCCAAGCTTTCTTT
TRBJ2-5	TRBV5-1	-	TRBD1	CASSSTGFQETQYF	TGCGCCAGCAGCTCGACAGGGTTCCAAGAGACCCAGTACTTC
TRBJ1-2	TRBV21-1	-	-	CASHRKQGDIYGYTF	TGTGCCAGCCACAGAAAACAGGGAGACATCTATGGCTACACCTTC
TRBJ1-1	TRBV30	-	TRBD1	CAWRSTGVHEAFF	TGTGCCTGGAGGTCAACAGGGGTGCATGAAGCTTTCTTT
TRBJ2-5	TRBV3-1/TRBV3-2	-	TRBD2	CASSQGTSRSETQYF	TGTGCCAGCAGCCAAGGGACTAGCAGATCAGAGACCCAGTACTTC
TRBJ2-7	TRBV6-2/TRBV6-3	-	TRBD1	CASSSQGVEQYF	TGTGCCAGCAGCTCCCAGGGGGTCGAGCAGTACTTC
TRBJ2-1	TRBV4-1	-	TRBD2	CASSLRTSGSREQFF	TGCGCCAGCAGCCTTCGGACTAGCGGGAGTCGTGAGCAGTTCTTC
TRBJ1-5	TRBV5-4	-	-	CASSFWGDGNQPQHF	TGTGCCAGCAGCTTCTGGGGAGACGGCAATCAGCCCCAGCATTTT
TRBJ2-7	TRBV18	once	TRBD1	CASSQGQTREQYF	TGTGCCAGCTCACAGGGACAGACCAGGGAGCAGTACTTC
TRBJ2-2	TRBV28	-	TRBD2	CASITGGGLAGTAGELFF	TGTGCCAGCATAACCGGGGGGGGACTAGCGGGAACGGCCGGGGAGCTGTTTTTT
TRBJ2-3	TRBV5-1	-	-	CASTPVSGTDTQYF	TGCGCCAGCACCCCAGTTAGCGGTACAGATACGCAGTATTTT
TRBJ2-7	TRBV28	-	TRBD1	CASSRAGGENEQYF	TGTGCCAGCAGCCGGGCAGGGGGTGAGAACGAGCAGTACTTC
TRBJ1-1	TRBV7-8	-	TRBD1	CASSLRQGNTEAFF	TGTGCCAGCAGCTTACGACAGGGGAACACTGAAGCTTTCTTT
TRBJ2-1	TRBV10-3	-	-	CAIREGLTSYNEQFF	TGTGCCATCAGGGAGGGGCTTACGTCCTACAATGAGCAGTTCTTC
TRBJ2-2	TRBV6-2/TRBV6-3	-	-	CASSSQTGELFF	TGTGCCAGCAGTTCCCAAACCGGGGAGCTGTTTTTT
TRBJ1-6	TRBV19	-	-	CASSIPSETLHF	TGTGCCAGTAGTATCCCGTCAGAAACCCTCCACTTT
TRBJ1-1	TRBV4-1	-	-	CASSQEVGTVEAFF	TGCGCCAGCAGCCAAGAGGTGGGCACGGTAGAAGCTTTCTTT